The source of this T cell receptor beta chain is a study of OX40 agonist ivuxolimab in advanced cancers. The V gene's germline CDR1 is SGDLS and CDR2 YYNGEE. V was clipped by 3 bases and J by 5 bases; unmatched bases: 5. The CDR3 is made up of 14 amino acids. The repertoire was sequenced with immunoSEQ multiplex PCR; TCRdb's copy has only in-frame clones and lacks some. This sample has fewer than 90,000 clones, with approximately 83% found just once. The chain employs TRBV9 and TRBJ2-7, with 10 nucleotides matching TRBD1. The clonotype comes from an adult with an advanced solid tumor such as melanoma, head and neck, liver or kidney cancer. The sample here was CD4+ or CD8+ T cells sorted from blood, taken in a trial of the OX40 agonist ivuxolimab. The CDR3 DNA follows: TGTGCCAGCAGCGCCGGGACAGGGGCCCACGAGCAGTACTTC. This sequence encodes CASSAGTGAHEQYF.